Below are 25 T cell receptor beta chains sequenced from a single sample in a study of CD8+CD57+ T cells in acquired aplastic anemia. TCR beta VDJ combinations and CDR3 sequences were profiled from genomic DNA. MiXCR, applied by TCRdb to the reads, yields one record per CDR3 protein. The table has around 170,000 distinct CDR3 sequences, 55% to 75% seen once. The sequencing sample was made of sorted CD4+, CD8+, or CD8+CD57+ T cells (not recorded which) from PBMCs. These receptors were taken from a human donor in good health.

The CDR3 sequence is CASSLGLAGGDTQYF. CDR3 nucleotides: TGTGCCAGCAGCTTGGGACTAGCGGGAGGGGATACGCAGTATTTT. V usage is TRBV7-9 and J usage is TRBJ2-3; 16 positions agree with TRBD2. The ends lost 3 bases at V and 6 bases at J; junction bases unmatched: 0. This CDR3 spans 15 amino acids. The germline CDR1 and CDR2 sequences are SEHNR and FQNEAQ (reference sequence).

This clonotype was detected ten times or more. Here the CDR3 reads CASSQTANTEAFF. CDR3 bases: TGTGCCAGCAGTCAGACAGCGAACACTGAAGCTTTCTTT. This chain connects TRBV6-5 to TRBJ1-1; possible D gene TRBD1, 5 bases. Germline CDR1 is MNHEY and CDR2 is SVGAGI. The CDR3 extends over 13 amino acids. The V gene lost 5 bases and the J gene lost 1 base, with 8 bases spanning the gap.

This clonotype was found many times. This chain connects TRBV13 to TRBJ2-3; 8 bases fit TRBD1. J was trimmed by 0 bases and V by 4 bases; bases with no gene match: 3. The CDR3 totals 15 residues. Germline-derived CDR1 and CDR2 are PRHDT and FYEKMQ (reference sequence). CDR3 residues: CASSSRDRSTDTQYF. The CDR3 DNA reads as TGTGCCAGCAGCTCCCGGGACAGGAGCACAGATACGCAGTATTTT.

The V call is TRBV7-8, the J call TRBJ2-1, with TRBD2 identical over 7 bases. The CDR3 has 16 amino acids. V trimming: 0 bases; J trimming: 4 bases; junction bases outside the gene matches: 6. CDR1 is SGHVS, CDR2 FQNEAQ, per germline. CDR3 bases: TGTGCCAGCAGCTTAGCCGGGAGTAGCGGGTACAATGAGCAGTTCTTC. Protein: CASSLAGSSGYNEQFF.

This clonotype was seen only once. The rearrangement uses TRBV7-9 and TRBJ2-7; no definite D call. Germline lookup yields CDR1 SEHNR and CDR2 FQNEAQ (reference sequence). The CDR3 extends over 14 amino acids. The germline V and J ends were trimmed by 9 bases and 7 bases, with 22 bases remaining between them. The CDR3 sequence is CASSIRADSWEQYF. CDR3 bases: TGTGCCAGTAGTATCCGGGCCGACTCCTGGGAGCAGTACTTC.

This clonotype was recorded many times. The chain carries TRBV2 and TRBJ2-7; 14 nucleotides match TRBD2. V dropped 6 bases and J dropped 4; count of bases not matched to a gene: 8. The CDR3 runs 16 residues. Per germline, CDR1 SNHLY and CDR2 FYNNEI. This CDR3 reads CASRGTSGRRRYEQYF. The CDR3 coding sequence is TGTGCCAGCAGGGGGACTAGCGGGAGACGCAGGTACGAGCAGTACTTC.

This chain joins TRBV20-1 and TRBJ1-6; 7 bases fit TRBD1. The CDR3 extends over 15 amino acids. Germline V gene sequence: CDR1 DFQATT, CDR2 SNEGSKA (reference sequence). V lost 3 bases and J lost 7; bases outside the gene matches: 9. This CDR3 reads CSARPPGQSNSPLHF. DNA of the CDR3: TGCAGTGCTAGGCCTCCGGGACAGTCAAATTCACCCCTCCACTTT.

The rearrangement joins TRBV7-2 to TRBJ2-5, with 9 bases that match TRBD1. The assigned J gene may be wrong: the sequence end matches TRBJ2-7 better. This CDR3 has 13 amino acids. CDR1 and CDR2 from the germline V gene are SGHTA and FQGNSA. The CDR3: CASSTRTGDEQYF. CDR3 nucleotide sequence: TGTGCCAGCAGCACCCGGACAGGGGACGAGCAGTACTTC.

Points on this clonotype: The junction shows a germline mismatch at one end, possibly a read error. This chain connects TRBV5-1 to TRBJ1-5; D not resolved. Germline V CDR1 and CDR2: SGHRS, YFSETQ. CDR3 length: 14 amino acids. CDR3 nucleotide sequence: TGTGCCAGCGGCTTGGCTGATAGCAATCAGCCCCAGCATTTT. This gives the protein CASGLADSNQPQHF.

The chain carries TRBV20-1 and TRBJ1-1; tentative D call: TRBD1 (5 bases). Trimming stripped 5 bases from V and 5 bases from J, with 15 bases between. Germline V gives CDR1 DFQATT, CDR2 SNEGSKA (reference sequence). The CDR3 sequence is 13 residues long. The CDR3 DNA sequence: TGCAGTGCTCACAATCGTGGGGGGACTGAAGCTTTCTTT. It encodes CSAHNRGGTEAFF.

The V call is TRBV29-1, the J call TRBJ2-3, with D possibly being TRBD2 (6 bases). The germline gives CDR1 SQVTM, CDR2 ANQGSEA. The CDR3 length is 12 residues. Deletions cut 7 bases from V and 3 bases from J, with 11 bases between. The chain's CDR3 is CSARGFTDTQYF. DNA for the CDR3: TGCAGCGCGCGGGGCTTTACAGATACGCAGTATTTT.

This chain uses TRBV19 with TRBJ1-2, with D possibly TRBD1 on 5 matching bases. CDR1 is LNHDA and CDR2 is SQIVND in the germline V gene (reference sequence). This CDR3 comprises 13 residues. V was shortened by 6 bases and J by 4 bases, with 12 bases between the two germline ends. The CDR3 DNA is TGTGCCAGTAGGATTCCCGGGGGCTATGGCTACACCTTC. It codes for CASRIPGGYGYTF.

The rearrangement joins TRBV20-1 to TRBJ1-2; 9 positions agree with TRBD1. V shed 0 bases and J 3 bases; nucleotides not matched to a gene: 11. Germline assignment: CDR1 DFQATT and CDR2 SNEGSKA (reference sequence). The CDR3 is made up of 17 amino acids. In DNA, the CDR3 is TGCAGTGCTAGAGATTCCACAGGGGGCAGGAGCTACTATGGCTACACCTTC. This sequence encodes CSARDSTGGRSYYGYTF.

This clonotype came up once. This chain uses TRBV15 with TRBJ2-7; 8 positions match TRBD2. The CDR3 has 15 residues. Germline assignment: CDR1 LNHNV and CDR2 YYDKDF (reference sequence). V gave up 3 bases and J gave up 0 bases; unmatched junction bases: 4. The CDR3 DNA follows: TGTGCCACCAGCAGCAGCGGGGGCCGCTCCTACGAGCAGTACTTC. It translates to CATSSSGGRSYEQYF.

The CDR3 here is CSVERTGRTEAFF. For the CDR3, the DNA is TGCAGCGTTGAGAGGACAGGGCGCACTGAAGCTTTCTTT. This chain links TRBV29-1 with TRBJ1-1, with 8 bases aligning to TRBD1. Germline assignment: CDR1 SQVTM and CDR2 ANQGSEA. With 3 bases clipped from V and 4 bases from J, the junction kept 4 bases outside the gene matches. CDR3 length: 13 amino acids.

With respect to this clonotype: This may be a read error: a much more frequent sequence differs by one nucleotide. The chain links TRBV6-1 to TRBJ2-2; D ambiguous. The CDR3 has 14 residues. CDR1 is MNHNS and CDR2 is SASEGT in the germline V gene. V was pared by 2 bases and J by 3 bases, with 7 bases between. The CDR3 DNA follows: TGTGCCAGCAGTGAAATTGGGGACACCGGGGAGCTGTTTTTT. Its translation: CASSEIGDTGELFF.

This clonotype was detected ten times or more. This chain connects TRBV6-5 to TRBJ2-1, with D unresolved. CDR3 length: 14 residues. Germline CDR1 and CDR2: MNHEY and SVGAGI. Trimming removed 0 bases from V and 10 bases from J, with 13 bases in between. The chain's CDR3 is CASSYSYPGPEQFF. The DNA of the CDR3 is TGTGCCAGCAGTTACTCGTACCCGGGTCCAGAGCAGTTCTTC.

The chain links TRBV24-1 to TRBJ2-5; the D gene is possibly TRBD2 (6 bases). The V gene lost 4 bases and the J gene lost 2 bases, with 13 bases spanning the gap. This CDR3 comprises 15 residues. Germline CDR1 reads KGHDR; CDR2 reads SFDVKD. The CDR3 DNA reads as TGTGCCACCAGTGAGCGGGGACTCGTTCAAGAGACCCAGTACTTC. Translating it yields CATSERGLVQETQYF.

The chain combines TRBV2 with TRBJ1-1; tentative D call: TRBD1 (5 bases). V shed 6 bases and J shed 10 bases, with 12 bases lying between them. CDR1 and CDR2 from the germline V gene are SNHLY and FYNNEI. The CDR3 is 11 residues long. CDR3 protein: CASRGLRGAFF. CDR3 nucleotide sequence: TGTGCCAGCAGGGGACTTAGAGGAGCTTTCTTT.

This clonotype was counted only a few times. The chain carries TRBV2 and TRBJ1-2; D not certain. The CDR3 runs 13 residues. V dropped 2 bases and J dropped 5 bases, with 9 bases sitting between them. Germline values: CDR1 SNHLY, CDR2 FYNNEI. As DNA, the CDR3 is TGTGCCAGCAGTGAACTCTGGACTTATGGCTACACCTTC. Protein product: CASSELWTYGYTF.

V and J are TRBV7-8 and TRBJ1-2; D is ambiguous. With 5 bases removed from V and 4 bases from J, the gap between germline ends came to 11 bases. The length of the CDR3 is 13 residues. Looked up from germline, CDR1 is SGHVS and CDR2 is FQNEAQ. As DNA, the CDR3 is TGTGCCAGCAGCCAGGAGGCCGTCTATGGCTACACCTTC. The encoded protein is CASSQEAVYGYTF.

The genes are TRBV7-6 and TRBJ2-7; D unresolved. Trimming left V 2 bases short and J 4 bases short, with 9 bases between. Per germline, CDR1 SGHVS and CDR2 FNYEAQ. This CDR3 has 13 amino acids. This CDR3 reads CASSLNEDYEQYF. As DNA, the CDR3 is TGTGCCAGCAGCTTAAATGAGGATTACGAGCAGTACTTC.

This clonotype was found many times. The chain combines TRBV19 with TRBJ1-1, with D perhaps matching TRBD1 (6 bases). V was trimmed by 5 bases and J by 7 bases, leaving 14 bases between them. The V gene's germline CDR1 is LNHDA and CDR2 SQIVND (reference sequence). The CDR3 length is 13 residues. The CDR3 sequence: CASSVTGAIEAFF. CDR3 sequence (DNA): TGTGCCAGTAGTGTCACGGGGGCTATTGAAGCTTTCTTT.

The chain joins TRBV7-6 to TRBJ2-7; tentative D call: TRBD2 (5 bases). Trimming left V 0 bases short and J 2 bases short, with 11 bases between. Per the germline V gene, CDR1 is SGHVS and CDR2 is FNYEAQ. This CDR3 has 15 amino acids. The CDR3 DNA reads as TGTGCCAGCAGCTTAGCTACGGACGGGGCCTACGAGCAGTACTTC. Protein: CASSLATDGAYEQYF.

On this clonotype: A read error may be the cause here, since a much bigger clone is one base away. Since the CDR3 does not end with the conserved phenylalanine or tryptophan, this likely comes from a read error. V and J are TRBV11-2 and TRBJ2-4; tentatively, D is TRBD1 or TRBD2 (5 bases each). The ends were cut back, 5 bases at V and 7 bases at J, with 15 bases in the middle. CDR3 length: 14 residues. Germline V gene sequence: CDR1 SGHAT, CDR2 FQNNGV. DNA of the CDR3: TGTGCCAGCAGCAAAGGGGACCCCGACAACATTCAGTACCTC. This codes for CASSKGDPDNIQYL.